This T cell receptor beta chain comes out of a study of OX40 agonist ivuxolimab in advanced cancers. Generated by immunoSEQ multiplex PCR, the TCRdb table keeps only in-frame clones and is missing some. In the table there are about 26,000 clones, over 60% of which are singletons. The germline V and J ends were trimmed by 1 base and 1 base, with 5 bases remaining between them. The CDR3 covers 13 residues. Germline V gene sequence: CDR1 GTSNPN, CDR2 SVGIG (reference sequence). Autoimmune disease history or systemic immunosuppression barred patients. Material: CD4+ or CD8+ T cells sorted from blood, obtained in a trial of the OX40 agonist ivuxolimab. This receptor was identified in an adult with an advanced solid tumor such as melanoma, head and neck, liver or kidney cancer. J is TRBJ1-3 and V is TRBV30; D is uncertain. CDR3 sequence: CAWSGHSGNTIYF. CDR3 DNA sequence: TGTGCCTGGAGTGGACATTCTGGAAACACCATATATTTT.